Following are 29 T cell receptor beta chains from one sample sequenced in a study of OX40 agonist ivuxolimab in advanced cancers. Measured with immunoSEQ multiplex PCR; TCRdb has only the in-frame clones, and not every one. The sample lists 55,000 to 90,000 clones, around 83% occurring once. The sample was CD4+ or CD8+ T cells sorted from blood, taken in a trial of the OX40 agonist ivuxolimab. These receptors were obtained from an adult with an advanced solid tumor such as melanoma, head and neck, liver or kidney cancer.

CDR3 in DNA: TGTGCCAGCAGTAGGGACTTCAACCAAGAGACCCAGTACTTC. Residues: CASSRDFNQETQYF. This chain links TRBV2 with TRBJ2-5; weak D call: TRBD2 (6 bases). Trimming took off 5 bases at V and 0 bases at J, with 10 bases between the two ends. Germline assignment: CDR1 SNHLY and CDR2 FYNNEI. The CDR3 loop spans 14 amino acids.

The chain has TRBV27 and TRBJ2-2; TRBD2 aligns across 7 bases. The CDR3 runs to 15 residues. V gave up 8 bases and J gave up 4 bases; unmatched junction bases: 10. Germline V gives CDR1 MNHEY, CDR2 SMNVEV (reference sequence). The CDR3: CASGGGGLSTGELFF. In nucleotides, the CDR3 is TGTGCCAGCGGTGGGGGGGGACTTTCCACCGGGGAGCTGTTTTTT.

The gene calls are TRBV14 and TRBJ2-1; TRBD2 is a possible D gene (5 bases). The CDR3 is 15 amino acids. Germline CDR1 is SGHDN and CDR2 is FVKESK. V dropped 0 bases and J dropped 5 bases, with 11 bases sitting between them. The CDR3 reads CASSQDVSGNNEQFF. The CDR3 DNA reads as TGTGCCAGCAGCCAAGATGTGTCGGGGAACAATGAGCAGTTCTTC.

CDR3 sequence: CASSPGTGSSYEQYV. The DNA of the CDR3 is TGTGCCAGCTCACCAGGAACAGGGAGCTCCTACGAGCAGTACGTC. This chain links TRBV18 with TRBJ2-7; weak D call: TRBD1 (6 bases). This CDR3 comprises 15 residues. The V gene's germline CDR1 is KGHSH and CDR2 LQKENI. Between the trimmed V and J ends, which lost 2 bases and 0 bases, there was a span of 11 bases.

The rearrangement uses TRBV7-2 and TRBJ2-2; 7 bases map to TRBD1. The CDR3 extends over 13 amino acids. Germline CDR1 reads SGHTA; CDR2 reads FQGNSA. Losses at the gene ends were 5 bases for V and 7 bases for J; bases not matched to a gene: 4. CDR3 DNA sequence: TGTGCCAGCAGCGCCAACAGGGGCGGGGAGCTGTTTTTT. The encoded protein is CASSANRGGELFF.

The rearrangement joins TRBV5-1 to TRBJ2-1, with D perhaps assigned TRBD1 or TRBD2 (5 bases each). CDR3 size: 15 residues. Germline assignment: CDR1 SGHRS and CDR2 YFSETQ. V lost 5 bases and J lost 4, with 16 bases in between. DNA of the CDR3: TGCGCCAGCAGACCCCCGGGGCTCAGATACAATGAGCAGTTCTTC. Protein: CASRPPGLRYNEQFF. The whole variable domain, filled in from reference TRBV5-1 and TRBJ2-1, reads KAGVTQTPRYLIKTRGQQVTLSCSPISGHRSVSWYQQTPGQGLQFLFEYFSETQRNKGNFPGRFSGRQFSNSRSEMNVSTLELGDSALYLCASRPPGLRYNEQFFGPGTRLTVL.

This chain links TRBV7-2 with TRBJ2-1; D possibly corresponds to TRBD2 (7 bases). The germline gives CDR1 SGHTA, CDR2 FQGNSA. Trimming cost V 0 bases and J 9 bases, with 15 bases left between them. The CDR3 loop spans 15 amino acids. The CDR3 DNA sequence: TGTGCCAGCAGCTTAGCGCGAGGGGGGGCATTTGAGCAGTTCTTC. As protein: CASSLARGGAFEQFF.

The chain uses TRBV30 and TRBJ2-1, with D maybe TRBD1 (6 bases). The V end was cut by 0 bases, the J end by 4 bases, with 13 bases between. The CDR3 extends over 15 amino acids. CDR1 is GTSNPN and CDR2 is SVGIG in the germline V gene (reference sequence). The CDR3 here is CAWSVRPRGYNEQFF. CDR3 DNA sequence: TGTGCCTGGAGTGTACGCCCCAGGGGATACAATGAGCAGTTCTTC.

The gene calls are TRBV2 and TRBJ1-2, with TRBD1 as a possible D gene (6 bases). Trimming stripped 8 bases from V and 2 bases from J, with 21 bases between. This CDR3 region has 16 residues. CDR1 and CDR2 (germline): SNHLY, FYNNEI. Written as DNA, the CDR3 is TGTGCCAGCGCTAGGGATTACAGGGATAAGAACTATGGCTACACCTTC. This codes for CASARDYRDKNYGYTF.

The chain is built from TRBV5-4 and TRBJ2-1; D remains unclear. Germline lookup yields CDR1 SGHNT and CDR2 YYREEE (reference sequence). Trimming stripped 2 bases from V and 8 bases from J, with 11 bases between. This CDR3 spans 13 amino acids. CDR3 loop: CASSFEPWDEQFF. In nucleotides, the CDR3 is TGTGCCAGCAGCTTTGAGCCGTGGGATGAGCAGTTCTTC.

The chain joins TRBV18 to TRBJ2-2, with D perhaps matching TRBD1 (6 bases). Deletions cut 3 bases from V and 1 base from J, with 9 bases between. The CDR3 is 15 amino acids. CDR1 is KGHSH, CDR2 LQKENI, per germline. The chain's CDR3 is CASSPGTKNTGELFF. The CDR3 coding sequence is TGTGCCAGCTCACCGGGGACAAAGAACACCGGGGAGCTGTTTTTT.

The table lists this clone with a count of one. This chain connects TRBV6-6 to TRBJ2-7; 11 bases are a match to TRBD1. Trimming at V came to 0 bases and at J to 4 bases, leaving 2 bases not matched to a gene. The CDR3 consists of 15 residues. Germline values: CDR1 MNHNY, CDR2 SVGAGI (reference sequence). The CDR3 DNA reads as TGTGCCAGCAGTTACTCGGACAGGGGGCCGTACGAGCAGTACTTC. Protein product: CASSYSDRGPYEQYF.

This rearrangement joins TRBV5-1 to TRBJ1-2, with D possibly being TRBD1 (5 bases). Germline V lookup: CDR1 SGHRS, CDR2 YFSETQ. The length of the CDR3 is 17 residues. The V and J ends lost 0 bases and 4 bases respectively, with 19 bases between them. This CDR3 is CASSLGAITGPGYGYTF. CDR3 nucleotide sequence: TGCGCCAGCAGCTTGGGGGCTATTACAGGCCCCGGCTATGGCTACACCTTC.

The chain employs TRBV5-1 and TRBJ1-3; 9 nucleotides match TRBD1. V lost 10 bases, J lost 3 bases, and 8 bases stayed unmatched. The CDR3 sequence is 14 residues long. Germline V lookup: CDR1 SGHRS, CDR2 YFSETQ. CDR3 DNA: TGCGCCTGTCGGGACAGGGCGTTTGGAAACACCATATATTTT. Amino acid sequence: CACRDRAFGNTIYF.

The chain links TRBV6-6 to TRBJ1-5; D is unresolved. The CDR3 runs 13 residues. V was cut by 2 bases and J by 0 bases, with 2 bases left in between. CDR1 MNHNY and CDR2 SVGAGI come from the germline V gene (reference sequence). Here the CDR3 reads CASSYDSNQPQHF. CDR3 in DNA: TGTGCCAGCAGTTACGATAGCAATCAGCCCCAGCATTTT.

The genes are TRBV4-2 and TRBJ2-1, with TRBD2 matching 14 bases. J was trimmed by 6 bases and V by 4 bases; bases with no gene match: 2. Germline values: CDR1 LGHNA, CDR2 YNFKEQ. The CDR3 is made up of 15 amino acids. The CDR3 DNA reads TGTGCCAGCAGCCGAGGGACTAGCGGGGGCAATGAGCAGTTCTTC. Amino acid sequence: CASSRGTSGGNEQFF.

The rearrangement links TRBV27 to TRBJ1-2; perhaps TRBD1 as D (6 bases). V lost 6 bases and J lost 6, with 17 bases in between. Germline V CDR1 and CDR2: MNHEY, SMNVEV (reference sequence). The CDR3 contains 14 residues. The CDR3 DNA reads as TGTGCCAGCAGGAGATCAGGGGAGGGGGATGGCTACACCTTC. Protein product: CASRRSGEGDGYTF.

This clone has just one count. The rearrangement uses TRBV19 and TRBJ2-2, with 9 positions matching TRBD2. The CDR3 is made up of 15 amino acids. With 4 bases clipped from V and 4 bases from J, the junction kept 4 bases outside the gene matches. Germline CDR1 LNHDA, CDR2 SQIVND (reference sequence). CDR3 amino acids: CASSTLAGTTGELFF. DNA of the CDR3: TGTGCCAGTAGTACTCTAGCGGGAACCACCGGGGAGCTGTTTTTT.

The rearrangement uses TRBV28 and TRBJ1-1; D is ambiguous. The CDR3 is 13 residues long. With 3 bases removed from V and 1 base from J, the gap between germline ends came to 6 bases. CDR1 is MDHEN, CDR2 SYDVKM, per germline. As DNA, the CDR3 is TGTGCCAGCAGTTTCCCGCAGAACACTGAAGCTTTCTTT. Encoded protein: CASSFPQNTEAFF. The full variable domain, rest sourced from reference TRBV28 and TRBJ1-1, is DVKVTQSSRYLVKRTGEKVFLECVQDMDHENMFWYRQDPGLGLRLIYFSYDVKMKEKGDIPEGYSVSREKKERFSLILESASTNQTSMYLCASSFPQNTEAFFGQGTRLTVV.

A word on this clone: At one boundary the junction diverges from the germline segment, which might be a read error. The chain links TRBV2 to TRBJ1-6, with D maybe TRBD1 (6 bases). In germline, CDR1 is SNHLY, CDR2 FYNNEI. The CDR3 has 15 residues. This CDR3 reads CASSEGGFRNSPLHF. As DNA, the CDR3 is TGTGCCAGCAGCGAAGGGGGGTTTCGTAATTCACCCCTCCACTTT.

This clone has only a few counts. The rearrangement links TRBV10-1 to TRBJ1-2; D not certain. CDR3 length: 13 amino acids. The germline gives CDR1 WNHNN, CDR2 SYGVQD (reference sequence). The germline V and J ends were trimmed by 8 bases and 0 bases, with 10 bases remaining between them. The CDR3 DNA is TGCGCCAGCCAGACGGGAGCTAACTATGGCTACACCTTC. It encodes CASQTGANYGYTF.

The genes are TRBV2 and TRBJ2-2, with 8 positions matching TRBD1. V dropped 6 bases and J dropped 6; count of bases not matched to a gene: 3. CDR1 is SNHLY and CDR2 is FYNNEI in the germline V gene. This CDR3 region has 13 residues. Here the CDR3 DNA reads TGTGCCAGCAGGGGACAGGCAGCCGGGGAGCTGTTTTTT. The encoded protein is CASRGQAAGELFF.

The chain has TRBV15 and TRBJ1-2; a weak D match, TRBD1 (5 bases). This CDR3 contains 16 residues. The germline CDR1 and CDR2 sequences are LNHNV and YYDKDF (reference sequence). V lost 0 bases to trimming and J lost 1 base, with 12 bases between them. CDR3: CATSRDKTEINYGYTF. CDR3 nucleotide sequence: TGTGCCACCAGCAGAGATAAGACAGAAATTAACTATGGCTACACCTTC.

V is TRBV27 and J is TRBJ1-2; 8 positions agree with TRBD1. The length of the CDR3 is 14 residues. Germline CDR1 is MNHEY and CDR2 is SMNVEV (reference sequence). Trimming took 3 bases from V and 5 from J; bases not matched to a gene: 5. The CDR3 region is CASSFTGGPYGYTF. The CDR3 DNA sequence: TGTGCCAGCAGTTTTACAGGGGGGCCTTATGGCTACACCTTC.

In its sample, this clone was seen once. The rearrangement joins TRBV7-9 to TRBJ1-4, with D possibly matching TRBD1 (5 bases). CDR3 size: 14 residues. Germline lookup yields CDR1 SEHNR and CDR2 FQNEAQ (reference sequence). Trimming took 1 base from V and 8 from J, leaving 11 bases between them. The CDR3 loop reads CASSLGRDGEKLFF. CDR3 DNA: TGTGCCAGCAGCTTAGGCAGGGATGGCGAAAAACTGTTTTTT.

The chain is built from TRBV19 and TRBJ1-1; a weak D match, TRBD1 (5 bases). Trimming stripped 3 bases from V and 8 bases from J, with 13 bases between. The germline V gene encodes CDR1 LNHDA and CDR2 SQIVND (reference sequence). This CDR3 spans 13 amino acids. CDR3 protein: CASSIGDATEAFF. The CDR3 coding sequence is TGTGCCAGTAGTATCGGGGACGCAACCGAAGCTTTCTTT.

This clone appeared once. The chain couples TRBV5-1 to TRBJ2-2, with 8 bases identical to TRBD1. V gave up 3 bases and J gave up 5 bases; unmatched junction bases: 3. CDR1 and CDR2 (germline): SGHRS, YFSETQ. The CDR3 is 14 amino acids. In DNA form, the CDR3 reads TGCGCCAGCAGCTGGACAGGGCCAACCGGGGAGCTGTTTTTT. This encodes CASSWTGPTGELFF.

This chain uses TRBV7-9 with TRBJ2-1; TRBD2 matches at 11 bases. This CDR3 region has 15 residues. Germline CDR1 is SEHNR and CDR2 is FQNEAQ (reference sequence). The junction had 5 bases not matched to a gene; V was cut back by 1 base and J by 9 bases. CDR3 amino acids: CASSLDLAGGVEQFF. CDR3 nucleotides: TGTGCCAGCAGCTTAGACCTAGCGGGAGGTGTTGAGCAGTTCTTC. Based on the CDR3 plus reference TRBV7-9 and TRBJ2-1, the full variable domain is DTGVSQNPRHKITKRGQNVTFRCDPISEHNRLYWYRQTLGQGPEFLTYFQNEAQLEKSRLLSDRFSAERPKGSFSTLEIQRTEQGDSAMYLCASSLDLAGGVEQFFGPGTRLTVL.

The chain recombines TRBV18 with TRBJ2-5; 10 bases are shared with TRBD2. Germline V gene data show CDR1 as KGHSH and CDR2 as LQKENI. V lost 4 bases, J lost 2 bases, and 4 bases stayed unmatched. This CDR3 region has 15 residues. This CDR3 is CASSHGTSEQETQYF. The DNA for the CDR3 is TGTGCCAGCTCACACGGGACTAGCGAACAAGAGACCCAGTACTTC.